This T cell receptor (beta chain) was sequenced in a study of T cells in Graves' hyperthyroidism and ophthalmopathy (dated by TCRdb to about 2019). Looking at the study overall: Peripheral blood samples were taken at the time of initial diagnosis, prior to any treatment. Prospective prediction of ophthalmopathy was tested in an independent validation cohort consisting of 18 to 20 hyperthyroidism patients and more than 15 patients who later progressed to ophthalmopathy. Following sampling, methimazole starting at 30 mg daily was given to hyperthyroidism patients, and high-dose intravenous methylprednisolone was given to ophthalmopathy patients. To identify distinguishing TCR V-J signatures, a discovery cohort of 100 or so patients was used, comprising under 45 with Graves' ophthalmopathy and approximately 58 with stable Graves' hyperthyroidism. The 75 to 100 discovery patients were divided at random into training and test sets in a 7:3 ratio. In about six Graves' hyperthyroidism patients, the study also compared T-cell repertoires from thyroid tissue with T-cell repertoires from blood. TCR Vbeta CDR3 sequencing of 120 to 150 peripheral blood samples (43 ophthalmopathy, about 74 hyperthyroidism and roughly 17 progressor patients) is reported in the paper. Summary of the overall study and its limitations: A 13 V-J signature model separated ophthalmopathy from stable hyperthyroidism, with over 85% sensitivity and roughly 81% specificity in cross-validation and 80%/75% in testing. During validation, the model predicted progression to ophthalmopathy a median of about 5.9 months ahead of onset, with almost 71% sensitivity and roughly 72% specificity. Sample size was not statistically predetermined, and blinding of investigators to group allocation was not performed. Most expanded thyroid clonotypes (frequency above 0.001) were also detected in blood, suggesting blood repertoires may reflect thyroid immune responses.

Amplification of TCR beta CDR3 regions was carried out from RNA transcripts. The TCR CDR3 was subjected to a first round of RT-PCR using the HTBI primer set and the Qiagen OneStep RT-PCR kit. A second multiplex PCR round built the libraries, followed by size selection and purification. Paired-end sequencing of the libraries was performed with 100 bp reads on an Illumina HiSeq2000. The original methods were these. Raw data were processed with SOAPnuke, discarding reads with adapters, uncalled bases, mean Phred below 15, or no exact constant-primer or identifier match. High-quality paired reads were merged with COPE v1.2.5, and unique nucleotide sequences were defined as clonotypes. MiTCR v1.1 was used to align clonotypes to the IMGT TRBV, TRBD and TRBJ reference segments. The analysis included only V-J combinations with a frequency above 0.0001, which together covered around 99% of the repertoires. The TCS score was defined as F50 (clonal expansion) divided by E x V (chaos), with BLOSUM62-based TCRdist calculated between CDR3 peptides within each V-J. Welch's t-statistics and random forest reduced 450 to 600 V-J features to under 15, which were used in a naive Bayes classifier (R e1071). TCRdb took the public reads, trimmed them with fastp at Q25, ran MiXCR for clone calling and kept in-frame beta chains. Every CDR3 protein is listed once, alongside the most common genes and DNA of its rows. In this record, the V and J calls reflect TCRdb's handling and not the investigators' own analysis. In all, the sample holds 700,000 or so distinct CDR3 sequences, and about 14% of those were seen once. Of the sample, roughly an eighth is held by the ten largest clones.

CDR1 and CDR2 were assigned from the germline V gene as SNHLY and FYNNEI. The CDR3 runs 14 amino acids, cysteine and phenylalanine included. Only the CDR3 part of the read is kept: 42 bases, read in frame from the first base. Trimming takes 11 bases from V and 0 bases from J, and the germline ends sit 13 bases apart. Moderately to severely active disease, a Clinical Activity Score of at least 3, a NOSPECS grade of at least 4, and a duration under 3 months were present in ophthalmopathy patients. Any patient with an uncontrolled infection, another autoimmune disease, pregnancy or lactation was excluded. Clinical symptoms, serum thyroxine and TRAb, thyroid ultrasound, and orbital computed tomography formed the basis for the diagnoses. PBMCs were separated from 10 ml of fresh peripheral blood using Ficoll-Paque density gradient centrifugation. Trizol reagent was used to extract total RNA, and RNA quality was then checked on an Agilent 2100 Bioanalyzer.

About this clonotype: Its antigen is unknown. No clone much larger than this one lies a single base away; base qualities are absent.

The TCR originated in a woman aged 45-60 years with Graves' ophthalmopathy. The sample taken for sequencing was blood. The sequence joins TRBV2 to TRBJ2-2; matching of 6 bases hints at TRBD2 as the D gene. The DNA sequence is as follows: TGTGCCGTAGCTAGCGTGGCGAACACCGGGGAGCTGTTTTTT. Translated, this is CAVASVANTGELFF. This CDR3, with the reference TRBV2 and TRBJ2-2 proteins standing in past its ends, gives the full variable domain EPEVTQTPSHQVTQMGQEVILRCVPISNHLYFYWYRQILGQKVEFLVSFYNNEISEKSEIFDDQFSVERPDGSNFTLKIRSTKLEDSAMYFCAVASVANTGELFFGEGSRLTVL.